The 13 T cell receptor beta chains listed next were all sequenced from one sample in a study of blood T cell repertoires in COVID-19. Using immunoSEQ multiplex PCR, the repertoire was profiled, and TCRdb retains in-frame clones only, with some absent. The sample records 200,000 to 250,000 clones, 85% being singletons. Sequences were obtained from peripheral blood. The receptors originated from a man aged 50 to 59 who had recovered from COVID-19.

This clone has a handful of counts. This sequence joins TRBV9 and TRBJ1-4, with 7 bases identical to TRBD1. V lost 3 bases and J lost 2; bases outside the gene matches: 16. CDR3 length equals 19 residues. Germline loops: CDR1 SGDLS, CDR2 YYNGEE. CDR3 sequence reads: CASSASRDRKGLTNEKLFF. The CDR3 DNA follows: TGTGCCAGCAGCGCCTCCCGGGACAGAAAGGGTTTGACTAATGAAAAACTGTTTTTT.

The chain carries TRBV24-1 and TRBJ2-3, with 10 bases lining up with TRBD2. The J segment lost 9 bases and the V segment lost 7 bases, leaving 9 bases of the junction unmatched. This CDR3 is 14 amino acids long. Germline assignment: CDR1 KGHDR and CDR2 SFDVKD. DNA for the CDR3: TGTGCCACCAGCTCTAGCGGGAGTTTCATGACGCAGTATTTT. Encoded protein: CATSSSGSFMTQYF.

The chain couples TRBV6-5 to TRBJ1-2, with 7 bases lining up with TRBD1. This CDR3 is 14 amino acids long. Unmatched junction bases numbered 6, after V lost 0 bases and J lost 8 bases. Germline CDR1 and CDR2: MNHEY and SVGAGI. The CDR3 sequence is CASSYSAGGYGYTF. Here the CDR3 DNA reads TGTGCCAGCAGTTACTCGGCAGGGGGATACGGCTACACCTTC.

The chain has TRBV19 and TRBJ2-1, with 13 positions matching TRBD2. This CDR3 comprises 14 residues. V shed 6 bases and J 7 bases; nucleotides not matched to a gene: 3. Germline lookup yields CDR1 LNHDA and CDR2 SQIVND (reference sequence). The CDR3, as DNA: TGTGCCAGTAGGGGGACTAGCGGGAAGAATGAGCAGTTCTTC. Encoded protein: CASRGTSGKNEQFF. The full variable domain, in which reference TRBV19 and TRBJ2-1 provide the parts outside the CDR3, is DGGITQSPKYLFRKEGQNVTLSCEQNLNHDAMYWYRQDPGQGLRLIYYSQIVNDFQKGDIAEGYSVSREKKESFPLTVTSAQKNPTAFYLCASRGTSGKNEQFFGPGTRLTVL.

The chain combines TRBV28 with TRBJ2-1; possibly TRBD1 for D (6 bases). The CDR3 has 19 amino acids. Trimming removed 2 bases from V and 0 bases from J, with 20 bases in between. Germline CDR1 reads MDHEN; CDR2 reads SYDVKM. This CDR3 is CASSLPTKRGWSSYNEQFF. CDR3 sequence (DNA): TGTGCCAGCAGTTTACCCACGAAAAGGGGGTGGAGCTCCTACAATGAGCAGTTCTTC.

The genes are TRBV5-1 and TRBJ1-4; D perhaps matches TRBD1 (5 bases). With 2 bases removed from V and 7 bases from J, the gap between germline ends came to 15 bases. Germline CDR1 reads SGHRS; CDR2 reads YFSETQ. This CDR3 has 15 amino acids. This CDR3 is CASSFTAGPTEKLFF. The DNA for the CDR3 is TGCGCCAGCAGCTTCACGGCAGGGCCGACTGAAAAACTGTTTTTT.

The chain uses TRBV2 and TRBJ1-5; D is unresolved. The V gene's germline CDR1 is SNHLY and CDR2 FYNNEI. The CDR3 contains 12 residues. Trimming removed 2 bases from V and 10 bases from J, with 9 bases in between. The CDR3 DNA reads TGTGCCAGCAGTGAAAGACTTGCACCCCAGCATTTT. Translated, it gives CASSERLAPQHF. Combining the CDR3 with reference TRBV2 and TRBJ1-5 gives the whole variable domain EPEVTQTPSHQVTQMGQEVILRCVPISNHLYFYWYRQILGQKVEFLVSFYNNEISEKSEIFDDQFSVERPDGSNFTLKIRSTKLEDSAMYFCASSERLAPQHFGDGTRLSIL.

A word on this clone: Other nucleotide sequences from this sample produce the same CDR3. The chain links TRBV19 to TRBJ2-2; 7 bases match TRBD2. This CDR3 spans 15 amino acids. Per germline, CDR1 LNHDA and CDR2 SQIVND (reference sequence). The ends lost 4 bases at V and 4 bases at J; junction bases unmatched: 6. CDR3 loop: CASSTSGVGTGELFF. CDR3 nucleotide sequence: TGTGCCAGTAGTACTAGCGGAGTGGGCACCGGGGAGCTGTTTTTT.

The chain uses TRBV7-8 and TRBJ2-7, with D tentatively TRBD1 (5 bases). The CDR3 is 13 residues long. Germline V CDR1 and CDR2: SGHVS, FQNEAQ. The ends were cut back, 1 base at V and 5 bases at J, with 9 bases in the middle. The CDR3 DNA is TGTGCCAGCAGCTTAGGGGCAGGGAACGAGCAGTACTTC. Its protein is CASSLGAGNEQYF.

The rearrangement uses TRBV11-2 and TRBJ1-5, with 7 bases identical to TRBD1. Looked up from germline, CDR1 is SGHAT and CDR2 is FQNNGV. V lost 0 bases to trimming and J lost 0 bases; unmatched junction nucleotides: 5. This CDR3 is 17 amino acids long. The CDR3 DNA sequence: TGTGCCAGCAGCTTAGATGGGACAGTCTATAGCAATCAGCCCCAGCATTTT. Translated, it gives CASSLDGTVYSNQPQHF. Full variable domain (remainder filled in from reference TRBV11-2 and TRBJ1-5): EAGVAQSPRYKIIEKRQSVAFWCNPISGHATLYWYQQILGQGPKLLIQFQNNGVVDDSQLPKDRFSAERLKGVDSTLKIQPAKLEDSAVYLCASSLDGTVYSNQPQHFGDGTRLSIL.

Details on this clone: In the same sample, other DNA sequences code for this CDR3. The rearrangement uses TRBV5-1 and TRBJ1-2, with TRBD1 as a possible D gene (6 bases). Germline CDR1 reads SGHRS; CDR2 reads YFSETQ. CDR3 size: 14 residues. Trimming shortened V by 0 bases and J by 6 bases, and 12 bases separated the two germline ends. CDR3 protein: CASSLARSGDGYTF. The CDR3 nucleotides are TGCGCCAGCAGCTTGGCCCGGTCAGGGGATGGCTACACCTTC.

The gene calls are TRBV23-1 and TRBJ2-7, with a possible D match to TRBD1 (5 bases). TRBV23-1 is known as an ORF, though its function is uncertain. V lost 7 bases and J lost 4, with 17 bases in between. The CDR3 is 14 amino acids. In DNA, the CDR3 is TGCGCCAGCATCCAGTGGGCAGGGTCTTACGAGCAGTACTTC. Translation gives CASIQWAGSYEQYF.

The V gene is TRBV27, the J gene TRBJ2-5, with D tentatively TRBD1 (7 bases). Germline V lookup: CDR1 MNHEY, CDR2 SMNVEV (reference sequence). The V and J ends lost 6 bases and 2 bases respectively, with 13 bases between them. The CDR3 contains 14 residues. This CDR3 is CASRRAGGQETQYF. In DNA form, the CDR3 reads TGTGCCAGCAGAAGGGCAGGGGGGCAAGAGACCCAGTACTTC.